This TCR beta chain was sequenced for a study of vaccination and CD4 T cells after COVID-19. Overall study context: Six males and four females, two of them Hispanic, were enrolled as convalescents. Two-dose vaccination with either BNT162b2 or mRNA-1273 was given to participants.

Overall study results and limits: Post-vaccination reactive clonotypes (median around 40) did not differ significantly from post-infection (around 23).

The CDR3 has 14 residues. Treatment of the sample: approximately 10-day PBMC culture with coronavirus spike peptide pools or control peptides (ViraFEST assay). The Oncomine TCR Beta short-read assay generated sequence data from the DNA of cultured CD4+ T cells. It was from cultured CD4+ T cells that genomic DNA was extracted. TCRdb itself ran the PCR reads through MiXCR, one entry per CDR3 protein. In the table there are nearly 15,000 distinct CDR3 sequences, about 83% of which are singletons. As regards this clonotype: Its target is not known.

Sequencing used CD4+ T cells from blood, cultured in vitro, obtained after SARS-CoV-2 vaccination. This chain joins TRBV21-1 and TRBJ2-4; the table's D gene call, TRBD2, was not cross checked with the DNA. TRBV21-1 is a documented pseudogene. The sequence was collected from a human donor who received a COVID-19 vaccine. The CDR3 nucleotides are TGTGCCAGCCCCTGGGAGGTAGCCAAAAACATTCAGTACTTC. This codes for CASPWEVAKNIQYF.